This TCR beta chain was sequenced for a study of glioma-infiltrating T cells. V trimming: 5 bases; J trimming: 0 bases; junction bases outside the gene matches: 13. The germline gives CDR1 MNHNS, CDR2 SASEGT. The CDR3 has 18 residues. There are many counts of this clonotype. Its antigen is currently unknown. The iRepertoire nested amplicon-rescue multiplex PCR amplified TCR alpha and beta CDR3s from RNA. TCRdb reprocessed the multiplex PCR reads via MiXCR and lists one record per CDR3 protein. This sample has around 120,000 distinct CDR3 sequences, with about 25% found just once. Study outcomes and limitations: Tissue-blood divergence was below expectation in non-neoplastic patients, above in gliomas.

This receptor was obtained from a human donor with low-grade glioma or glioblastoma, undergoing nonglioma brain surgery, or in good health (not recorded which). The specimen was glioma tissue, nonneoplastic brain tissue, or PBMCs (not recorded which). V gene TRBV6-1 combines with J gene TRBJ2-3, with TRBD1 identical over 8 bases. In DNA form, the CDR3 reads TGTGCCAGCAGTCGGGTCCGGGACAGGATTACTAGCACAGATACGCAGTATTTT. Amino acid sequence: CASSRVRDRITSTDTQYF.